This T cell receptor beta chain was sequenced during a study of blood T cell repertoires in COVID-19. Assay: immunoSEQ multiplex PCR; the TCRdb copy retains only in-frame clones and omits some. The sample shows 150,000 to 180,000 clones, around 85% of them seen only once. The CDR3 sequence is 15 residues long. CDR1 is MNHEY and CDR2 is SMNVEV in the germline V gene (reference sequence). With 5 bases clipped from V and 4 bases from J, the junction kept 10 bases outside the gene matches. V usage is TRBV27 and J usage is TRBJ2-7; 8 positions match TRBD1. The sequence derives from an older woman with acute or convalescent COVID-19. The material sequenced was peripheral blood. Written as DNA, the CDR3 is TGTGCCAGCAGTCCGCAAAGGACAGGGTTTTACGAGCAGTACGTC. This encodes CASSPQRTGFYEQYV.